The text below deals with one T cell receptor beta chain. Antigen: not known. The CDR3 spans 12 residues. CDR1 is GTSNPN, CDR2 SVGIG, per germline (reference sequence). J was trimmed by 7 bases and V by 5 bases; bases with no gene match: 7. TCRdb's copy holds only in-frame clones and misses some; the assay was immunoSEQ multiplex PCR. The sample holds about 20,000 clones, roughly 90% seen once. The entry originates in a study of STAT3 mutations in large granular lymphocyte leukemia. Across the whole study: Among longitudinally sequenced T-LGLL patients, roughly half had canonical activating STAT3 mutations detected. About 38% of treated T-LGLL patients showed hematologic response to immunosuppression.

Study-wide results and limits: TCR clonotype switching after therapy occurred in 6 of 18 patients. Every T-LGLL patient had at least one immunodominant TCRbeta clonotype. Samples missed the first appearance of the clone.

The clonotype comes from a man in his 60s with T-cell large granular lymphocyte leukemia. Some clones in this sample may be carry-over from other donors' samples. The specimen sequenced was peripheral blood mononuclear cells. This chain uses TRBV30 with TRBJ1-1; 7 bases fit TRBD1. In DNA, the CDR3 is TGTGCCTGGGGAAGGGGGCTGGGTGAAGCTTTCTTT. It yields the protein CAWGRGLGEAFF.